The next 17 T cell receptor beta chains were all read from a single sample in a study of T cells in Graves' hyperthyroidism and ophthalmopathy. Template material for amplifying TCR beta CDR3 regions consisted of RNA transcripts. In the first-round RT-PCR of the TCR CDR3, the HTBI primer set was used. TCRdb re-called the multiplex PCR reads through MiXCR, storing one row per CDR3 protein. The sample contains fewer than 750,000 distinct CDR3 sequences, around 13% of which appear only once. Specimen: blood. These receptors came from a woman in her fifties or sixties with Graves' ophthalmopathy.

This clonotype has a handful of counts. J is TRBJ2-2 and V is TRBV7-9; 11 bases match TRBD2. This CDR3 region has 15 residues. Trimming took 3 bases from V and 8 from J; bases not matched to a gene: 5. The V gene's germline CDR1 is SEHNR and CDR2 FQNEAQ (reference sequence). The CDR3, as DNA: TGTGCCAGCAGCTTCATACTAGCGGGAGTTGGGGAGCTGTTTTTT. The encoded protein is CASSFILAGVGELFF.

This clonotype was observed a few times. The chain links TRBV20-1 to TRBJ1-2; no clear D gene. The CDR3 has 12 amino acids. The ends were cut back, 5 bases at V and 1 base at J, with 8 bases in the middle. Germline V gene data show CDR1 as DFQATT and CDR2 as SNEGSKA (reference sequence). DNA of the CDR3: TGCAGTGCTGATGGGGATAACTATGGCTACACCTTC. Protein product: CSADGDNYGYTF.

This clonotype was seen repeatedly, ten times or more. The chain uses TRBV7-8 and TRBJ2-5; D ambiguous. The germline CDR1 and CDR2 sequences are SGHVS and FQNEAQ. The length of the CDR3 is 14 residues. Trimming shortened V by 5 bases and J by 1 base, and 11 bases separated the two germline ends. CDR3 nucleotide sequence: TGTGCCAGCAGCCCAAACTCGTTCCAAGAGACCCAGTACTTC. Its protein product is CASSPNSFQETQYF.

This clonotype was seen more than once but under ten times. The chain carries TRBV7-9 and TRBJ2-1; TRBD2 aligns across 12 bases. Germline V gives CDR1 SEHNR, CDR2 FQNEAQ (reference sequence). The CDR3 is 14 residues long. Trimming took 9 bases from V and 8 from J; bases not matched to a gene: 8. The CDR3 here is CASTLAGGPDEQFF. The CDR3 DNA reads TGTGCCAGTACCCTAGCGGGAGGGCCGGATGAGCAGTTCTTC.

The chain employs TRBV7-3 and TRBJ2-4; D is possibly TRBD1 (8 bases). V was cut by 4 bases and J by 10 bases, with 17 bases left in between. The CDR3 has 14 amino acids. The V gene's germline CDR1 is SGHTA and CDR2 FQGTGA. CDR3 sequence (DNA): TGTGCCAGCAGCTCAAGCGAACAGGGGGGGATTCAGTACTTC. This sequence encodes CASSSSEQGGIQYF.

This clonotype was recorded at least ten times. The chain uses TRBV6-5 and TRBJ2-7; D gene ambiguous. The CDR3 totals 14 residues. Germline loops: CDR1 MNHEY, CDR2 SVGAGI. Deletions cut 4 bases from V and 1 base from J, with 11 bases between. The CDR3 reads CASSFALLSYEQYF. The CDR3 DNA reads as TGTGCCAGCAGTTTTGCCTTGCTATCCTACGAGCAGTACTTC.

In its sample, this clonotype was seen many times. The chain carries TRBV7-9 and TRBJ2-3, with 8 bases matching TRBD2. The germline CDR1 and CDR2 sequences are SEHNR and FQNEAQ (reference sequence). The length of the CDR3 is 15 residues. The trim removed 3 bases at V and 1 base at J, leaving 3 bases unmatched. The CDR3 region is CASSFSGTRTDTQYF. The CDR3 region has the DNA TGTGCCAGCAGCTTTAGCGGGACCCGCACAGATACGCAGTATTTT. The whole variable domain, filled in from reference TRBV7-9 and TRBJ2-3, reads DTGVSQNPRHKITKRGQNVTFRCDPISEHNRLYWYRQTLGQGPEFLTYFQNEAQLEKSRLLSDRFSAERPKGSFSTLEIQRTEQGDSAMYLCASSFSGTRTDTQYFGPGTRLTVL.

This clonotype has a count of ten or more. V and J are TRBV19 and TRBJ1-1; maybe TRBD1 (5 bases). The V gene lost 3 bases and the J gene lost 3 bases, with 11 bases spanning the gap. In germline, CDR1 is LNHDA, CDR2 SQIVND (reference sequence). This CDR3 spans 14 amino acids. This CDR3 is CASSILGGYTEAFF. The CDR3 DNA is TGTGCCAGTAGTATTTTGGGGGGTTACACTGAAGCTTTCTTT.

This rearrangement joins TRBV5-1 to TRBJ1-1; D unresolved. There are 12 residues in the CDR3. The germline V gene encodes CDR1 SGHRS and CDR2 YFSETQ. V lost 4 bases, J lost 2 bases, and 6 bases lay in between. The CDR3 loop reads CASSNSNTEAFF. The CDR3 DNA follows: TGCGCCAGCAGCAATAGTAACACTGAAGCTTTCTTT.

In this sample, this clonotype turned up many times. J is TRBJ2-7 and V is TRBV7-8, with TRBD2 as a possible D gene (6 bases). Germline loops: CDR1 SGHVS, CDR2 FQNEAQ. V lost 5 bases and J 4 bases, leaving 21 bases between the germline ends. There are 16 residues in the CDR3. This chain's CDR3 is CASSLGNAGNLYEQYF. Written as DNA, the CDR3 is TGTGCCAGCAGCCTCGGAAACGCGGGAAACCTGTACGAGCAGTACTTC.

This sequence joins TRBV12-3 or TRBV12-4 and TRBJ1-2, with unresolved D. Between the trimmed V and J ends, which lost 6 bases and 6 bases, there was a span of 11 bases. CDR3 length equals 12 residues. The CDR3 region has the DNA TGTGCCAGCAGCAAGGGTAGTGATGGCTACACCTTC. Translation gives CASSKGSDGYTF.

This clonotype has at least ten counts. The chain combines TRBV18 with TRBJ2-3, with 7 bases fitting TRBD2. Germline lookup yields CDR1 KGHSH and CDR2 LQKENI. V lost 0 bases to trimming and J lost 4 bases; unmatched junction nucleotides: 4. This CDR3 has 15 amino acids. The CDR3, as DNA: TGTGCCAGCTCACCACCTGGCGGGAGTGCAGATACGCAGTATTTT. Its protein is CASSPPGGSADTQYF.

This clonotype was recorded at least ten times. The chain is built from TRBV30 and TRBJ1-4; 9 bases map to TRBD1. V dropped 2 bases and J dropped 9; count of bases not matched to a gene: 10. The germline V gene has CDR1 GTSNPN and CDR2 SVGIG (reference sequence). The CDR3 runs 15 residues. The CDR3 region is CAWSSPPGQGQKLFF. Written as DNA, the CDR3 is TGTGCCTGGAGTTCACCTCCGGGACAGGGACAAAAACTGTTTTTT.

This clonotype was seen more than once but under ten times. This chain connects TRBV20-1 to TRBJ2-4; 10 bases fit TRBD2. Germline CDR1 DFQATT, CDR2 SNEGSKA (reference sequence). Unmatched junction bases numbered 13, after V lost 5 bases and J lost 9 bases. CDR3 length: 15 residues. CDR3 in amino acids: CSAQRGLAGDGIQYF. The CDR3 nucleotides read TGCAGTGCTCAGAGAGGGCTAGCGGGAGATGGCATTCAGTACTTC.

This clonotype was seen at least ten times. The CDR3: CATSTLAGVGYNEQFF. The CDR3 DNA reads TGTGCCACCAGCACCTTAGCGGGAGTTGGTTACAATGAGCAGTTCTTC. This chain uses TRBV15 with TRBJ2-1, with 9 bases identical to TRBD2. Germline trimming cut 4 bases from V and 4 bases from J; bases unmatched to any gene: 8. Per the germline V gene, CDR1 is LNHNV and CDR2 is YYDKDF (reference sequence). The length of the CDR3 is 16 residues.

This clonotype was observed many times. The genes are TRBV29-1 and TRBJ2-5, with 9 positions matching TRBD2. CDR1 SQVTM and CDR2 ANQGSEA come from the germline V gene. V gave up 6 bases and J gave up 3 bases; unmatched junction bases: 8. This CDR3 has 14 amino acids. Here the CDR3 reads CSVTSGLAKETQYF. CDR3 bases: TGCAGCGTGACCTCCGGACTAGCGAAAGAGACCCAGTACTTC.

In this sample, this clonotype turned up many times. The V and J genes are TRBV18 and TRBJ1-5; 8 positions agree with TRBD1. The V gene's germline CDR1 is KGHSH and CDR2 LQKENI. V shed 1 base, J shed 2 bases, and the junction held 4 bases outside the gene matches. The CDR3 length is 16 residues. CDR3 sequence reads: CASSPRAGGRNQPQHF. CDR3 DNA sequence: TGTGCCAGCTCACCACGTGCAGGGGGCCGCAATCAGCCCCAGCATTTT.